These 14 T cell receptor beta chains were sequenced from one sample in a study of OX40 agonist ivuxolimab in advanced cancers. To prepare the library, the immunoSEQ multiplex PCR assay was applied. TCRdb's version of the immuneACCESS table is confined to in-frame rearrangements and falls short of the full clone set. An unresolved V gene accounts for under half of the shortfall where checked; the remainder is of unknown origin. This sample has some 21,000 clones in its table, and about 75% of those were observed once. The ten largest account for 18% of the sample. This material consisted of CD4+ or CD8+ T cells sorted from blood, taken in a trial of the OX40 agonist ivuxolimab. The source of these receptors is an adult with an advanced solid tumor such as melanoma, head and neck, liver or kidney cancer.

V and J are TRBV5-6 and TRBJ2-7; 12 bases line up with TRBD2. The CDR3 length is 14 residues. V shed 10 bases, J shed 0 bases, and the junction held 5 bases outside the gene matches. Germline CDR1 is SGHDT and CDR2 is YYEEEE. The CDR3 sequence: CASGLAGTSYEQYF. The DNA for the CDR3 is TGTGCCTCCGGACTAGCGGGGACCTCCTACGAGCAGTACTTC.

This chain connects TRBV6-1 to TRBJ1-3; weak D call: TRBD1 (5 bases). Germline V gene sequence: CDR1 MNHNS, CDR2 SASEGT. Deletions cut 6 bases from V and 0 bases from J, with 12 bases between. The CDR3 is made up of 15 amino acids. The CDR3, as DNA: TGTGCCAGCAGCGGGCGGGACCGCTCTGGAAACACCATATATTTT. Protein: CASSGRDRSGNTIYF.

This CDR3 reads CASSESGTTYEQYF. CDR3 in DNA: TGTGCCAGCAGTGAATCGGGCACTACCTACGAGCAGTACTTC. The V gene is TRBV2, the J gene TRBJ2-7; D not resolved. V was pared by 2 bases and J by 2 bases, with 10 bases between. CDR1 SNHLY and CDR2 FYNNEI come from the germline V gene. This CDR3 has 14 residues.

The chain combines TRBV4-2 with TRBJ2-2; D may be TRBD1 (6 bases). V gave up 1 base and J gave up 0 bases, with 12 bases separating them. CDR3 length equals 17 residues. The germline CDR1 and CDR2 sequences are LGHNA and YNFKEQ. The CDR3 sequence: CASSQGGPVANTGELFF. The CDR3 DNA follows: TGTGCCAGCAGCCAAGGGGGGCCGGTCGCGAACACCGGGGAGCTGTTTTTT.

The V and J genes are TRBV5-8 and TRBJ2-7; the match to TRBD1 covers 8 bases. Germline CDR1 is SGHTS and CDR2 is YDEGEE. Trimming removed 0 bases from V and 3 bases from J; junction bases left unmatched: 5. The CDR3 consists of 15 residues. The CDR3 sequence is CASSLAGTGVYEQYF. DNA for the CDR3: TGTGCCAGCAGCTTGGCCGGGACAGGAGTCTACGAGCAGTACTTC. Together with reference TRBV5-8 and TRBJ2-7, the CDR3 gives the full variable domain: EAGVTQSPTHLIKTRGQQATLRCSPISGHTSVYWYQQALGLGLQFLLWYDEGEERNRGNFPPRFSGRQFPNYSSELNVNALELEDSALYLCASSLAGTGVYEQYFGPGTRLTVT.

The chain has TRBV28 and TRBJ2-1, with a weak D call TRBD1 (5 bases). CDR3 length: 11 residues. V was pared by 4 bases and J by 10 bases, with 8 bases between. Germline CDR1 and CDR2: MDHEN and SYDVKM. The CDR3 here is CASSSHREQFF. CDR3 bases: TGTGCCAGCAGTTCCCACAGGGAGCAGTTCTTC.

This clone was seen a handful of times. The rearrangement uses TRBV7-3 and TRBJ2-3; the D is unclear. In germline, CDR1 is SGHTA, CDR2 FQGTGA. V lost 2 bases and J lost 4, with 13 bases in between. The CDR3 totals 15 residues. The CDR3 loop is CASSLGLGGADTQYF. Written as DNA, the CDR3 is TGTGCCAGCAGCTTAGGGCTTGGCGGTGCAGATACGCAGTATTTT.

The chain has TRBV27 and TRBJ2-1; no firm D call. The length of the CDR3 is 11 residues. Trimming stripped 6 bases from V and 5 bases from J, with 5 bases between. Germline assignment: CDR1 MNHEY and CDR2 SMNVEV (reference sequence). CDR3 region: CASSLNNEQFF. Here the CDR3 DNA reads TGTGCCAGCAGCCTGAACAATGAGCAGTTCTTC.

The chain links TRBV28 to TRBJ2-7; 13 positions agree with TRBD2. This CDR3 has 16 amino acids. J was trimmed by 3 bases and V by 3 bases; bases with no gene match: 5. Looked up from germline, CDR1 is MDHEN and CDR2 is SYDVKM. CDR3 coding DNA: TGTGCCAGCAGTTTTGGACTAGCGGGGGCCGTCTACGAGCAGTACTTC. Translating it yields CASSFGLAGAVYEQYF.

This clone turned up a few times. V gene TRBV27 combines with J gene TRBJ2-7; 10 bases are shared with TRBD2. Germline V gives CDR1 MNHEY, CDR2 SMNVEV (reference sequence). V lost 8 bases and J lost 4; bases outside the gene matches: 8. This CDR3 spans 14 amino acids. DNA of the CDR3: TGTGCCAGCGGCTTAAGCGGGGGGGCGTACGAGCAGTACTTC. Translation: CASGLSGGAYEQYF.

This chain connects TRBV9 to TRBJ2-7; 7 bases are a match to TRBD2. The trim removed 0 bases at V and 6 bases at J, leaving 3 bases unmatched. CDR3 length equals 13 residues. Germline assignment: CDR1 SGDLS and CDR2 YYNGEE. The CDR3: CASSVGEGTEQYF. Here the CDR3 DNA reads TGTGCCAGCAGCGTAGGGGAGGGTACCGAGCAGTACTTC.

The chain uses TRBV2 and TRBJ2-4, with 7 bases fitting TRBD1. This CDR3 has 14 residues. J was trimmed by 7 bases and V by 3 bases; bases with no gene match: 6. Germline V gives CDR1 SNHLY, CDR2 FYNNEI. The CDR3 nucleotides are TGTGCCAGCAGTGAGGATGGCAGGGGGAACATTCAGTACTTC. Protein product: CASSEDGRGNIQYF. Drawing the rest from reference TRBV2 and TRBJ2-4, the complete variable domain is EPEVTQTPSHQVTQMGQEVILRCVPISNHLYFYWYRQILGQKVEFLVSFYNNEISEKSEIFDDQFSVERPDGSNFTLKIRSTKLEDSAMYFCASSEDGRGNIQYFGAGTRLSVL.

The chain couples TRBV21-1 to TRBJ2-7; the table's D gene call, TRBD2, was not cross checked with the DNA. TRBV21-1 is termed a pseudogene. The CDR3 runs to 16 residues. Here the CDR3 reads CASTNDPSGGPWEQYF. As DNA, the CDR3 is TGTGCCAGCACCAATGACCCTAGCGGGGGTCCCTGGGAGCAGTACTTC.

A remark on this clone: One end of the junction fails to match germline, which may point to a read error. CDR3 bases: TGTGCCAGCAGCCCCGTTGTCGGGCACAATGAGCAGTTCTTC. Protein: CASSPVVGHNEQFF. The chain is built from TRBV4-1 and TRBJ2-1, with D uncertain. The CDR3 totals 14 residues. Germline-derived CDR1 and CDR2 are MGHRA and YSYEKL.